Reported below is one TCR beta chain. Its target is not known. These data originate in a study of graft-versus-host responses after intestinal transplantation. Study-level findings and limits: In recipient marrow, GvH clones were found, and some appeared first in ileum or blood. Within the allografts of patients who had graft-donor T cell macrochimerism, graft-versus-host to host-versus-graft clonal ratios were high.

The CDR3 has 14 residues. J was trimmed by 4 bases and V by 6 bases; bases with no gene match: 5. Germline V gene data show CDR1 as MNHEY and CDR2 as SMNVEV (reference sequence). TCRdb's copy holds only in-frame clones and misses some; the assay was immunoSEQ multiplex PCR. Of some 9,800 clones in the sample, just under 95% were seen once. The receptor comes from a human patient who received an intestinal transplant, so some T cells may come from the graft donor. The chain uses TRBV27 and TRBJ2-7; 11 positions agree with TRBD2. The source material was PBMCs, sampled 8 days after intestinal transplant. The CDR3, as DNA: TGTGCCAGCAGCATAGCGGGAGGGGGTTACGAGCAGTACTTC. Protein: CASSIAGGGYEQYF.